This TCR beta chain comes out of a study of T cell responses to AZD1222 COVID-19 vaccine. CDR3 length: 14 amino acids. V gave up 5 bases and J gave up 1 base, with 11 bases separating them. Germline V gives CDR1 SEHNR, CDR2 FQNEAQ (reference sequence). The table came from immunoSEQ multiplex PCR; TCRdb's copy has only in-frame clones and leaves some out. Counted here are about 110,000 clones, approximately 85% occurring once; the ten biggest clones make up over 5%. This chain joins TRBV7-9 and TRBJ2-5; perhaps D is TRBD1 or TRBD2 (5 bases each). This sample comprised peripheral blood, obtained on day 0 of AZD1222 vaccination. This TCR derives from an adult in good health. Here the CDR3 reads CASSLGTAQETQYF. Written as DNA, the CDR3 is TGTGCCAGCAGCCTGGGGACGGCCCAAGAGACCCAGTACTTC.